The entry below gives a single T cell receptor beta chain sequence along with its context. Authors of the study amplified TCR beta CDR3 regions from RNA transcripts. Initially, a first-round RT-PCR of the TCR CDR3 employed the HTBI primer set. TCRdb used MiXCR to reprocess the multiplex PCR reads, holding one entry per CDR3 protein. Found here are about 260,000 distinct CDR3 sequences, about 20% of them singletons; the top ten hold around two thirds. Germline CDR1 is LGHNT and CDR2 is FRNRAP. This CDR3 has 15 amino acids. Losses at the gene ends were 3 bases for V and 3 bases for J; bases not matched to a gene: 6. The PBMCs had their origin in approximately 10 ml of fresh peripheral blood. The sample belongs to a study of T cells in Graves' hyperthyroidism and ophthalmopathy.

The rearrangement links TRBV12-5 to TRBJ2-7, with 9 positions matching TRBD2. The sequence was collected from a man aged 25-40 years with Graves' ophthalmopathy. Specimen: blood. The CDR3 protein is CASGLRLAENYEQYF. Here the CDR3 DNA reads TGTGCTAGTGGTTTAAGACTAGCGGAGAACTACGAGCAGTACTTC.